This TCR beta chain came from a study of cytomegalovirus exposure and HLA in healthy donors. Note on this clone: Antigen unknown.

The study, taken as a whole, reports: Later analysis showed TCR association rates varying by HLA locus, highest for DRB1 and lowest for HLA-C. Researchers had no immune exposure information except CMV serostatus available. TCR sequences were mostly rare, though some public TCRs occurred in many donors. A further, later analysis showed that HLA-associated TCR beta chains (compared with equally common others) were more clonally expanded.

The PCR had 60 Vbeta and 13 Jbeta primers. Using immunoSEQ multiplex PCR, the repertoire was profiled, and TCRdb retains in-frame clones only, with some absent. The sample carries some 210,000 clones, 77% recorded once. CDR3 length equals 16 residues. Trimming cost V 5 bases and J 7 bases; bases outside gene matches: 9. The germline CDR1 and CDR2 sequences are MNHNY and SVGAGI (reference sequence). Sequenced: PBMCs. The TCR comes from a woman aged 25 to 45 in good health and CMV-seropositive. The chain recombines TRBV6-6 with TRBJ1-5; TRBD1 matches at 12 bases. The CDR3 loop reads CASSRGQGARGQPQHF. In DNA, the CDR3 is TGTGCCAGCAGTCGGGGACAGGGGGCGCGCGGCCAGCCCCAGCATTTT.